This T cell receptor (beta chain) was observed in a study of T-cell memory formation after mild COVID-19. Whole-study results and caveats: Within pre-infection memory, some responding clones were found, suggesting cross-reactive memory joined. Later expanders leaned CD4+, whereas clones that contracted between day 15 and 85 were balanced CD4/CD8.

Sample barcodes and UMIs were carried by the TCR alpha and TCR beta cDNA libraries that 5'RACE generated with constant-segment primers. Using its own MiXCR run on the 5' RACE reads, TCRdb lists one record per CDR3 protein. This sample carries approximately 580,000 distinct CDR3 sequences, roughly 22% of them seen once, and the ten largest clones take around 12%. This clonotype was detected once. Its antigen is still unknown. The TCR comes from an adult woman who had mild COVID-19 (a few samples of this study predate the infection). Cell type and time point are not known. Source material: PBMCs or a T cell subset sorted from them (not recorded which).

DNA of the CDR3: TGTGCCAGCAGGAGGCGACCGGGCAGGATGAACACTGAAGCTTTCTTT. Translation: CASRRRPGRMNTEAFF. This chain links TRBV28 with TRBJ1-1; D is ambiguous. Between the trimmed V and J ends, which lost 6 bases and 0 bases, there was a span of 17 bases. Germline loops: CDR1 MDHEN, CDR2 SYDVKM. The CDR3 length is 16 residues.